What follows describes a single T cell receptor (beta chain). The sample belongs to a study of blood T cell repertoires in COVID-19. Study-wide context: PBMCs, B-cell-depleted T cells, or T cells provided the cDNA or gDNA that made up the material.

Participant reports of clinical history set cohort assignment. Donors in Cohort 3 who had recovered were those with two negative PCRs, healthcare professional clearance, or resolution of their symptoms. Trimming removed 5 bases from V and 5 bases from J, with 25 bases in between. Germline-derived CDR1 and CDR2 are SQVTM and ANQGSEA. There are 16 residues in the CDR3. Profiling relied on immunoSEQ multiplex PCR, and the TCRdb table lists in-frame clones only, not all of them. The sample includes a few hundred thousand clones, around nine tenths of them seen just once. The source material was PBMCs or T cells enriched from blood (not recorded which). The chain joins TRBV29-1 to TRBJ2-7; TRBD1 is a possible D gene (6 bases). The TCR originated in a woman in her twenties or thirties who had recovered from COVID-19. The DNA of the CDR3 is TGCAGCGTTCCCGCAGGGGTAGTCTCCCTGGGGAACGAGCAGTACTTC. Encoded protein: CSVPAGVVSLGNEQYF.